This TCR beta chain was sequenced during a study of blood T cell repertoires in COVID-19. For the study at large: COVID-19 samples from acute and convalescent phases originated in the United States, Italy and Spain.

Trimming at V came to 2 bases and at J to 8 bases, leaving 6 bases not matched to a gene. CDR1 SGHAT and CDR2 FQNNGV come from the germline V gene. The CDR3 length is 15 residues. The repertoire was sequenced with immunoSEQ multiplex PCR; TCRdb's copy has only in-frame clones and lacks some. The table has over 95,000 clones, roughly 82% seen once; the top ten hold around 8%. Only one count was recorded for this clone. The receptor was isolated from a woman aged 40 to 50 with acute or convalescent COVID-19. This chain links TRBV11-2 with TRBJ2-1, with TRBD2 matching 10 bases. Specimen: peripheral blood. CDR3 protein: CASSLRLAGAYEQFF. The CDR3 DNA sequence: TGTGCCAGCAGCTTAAGGCTAGCGGGGGCCTATGAGCAGTTCTTC.